The present entry profiles one T cell receptor (beta chain) with its context. TCRdb's table, derived via immunoSEQ multiplex PCR, lists solely in-frame clones and lacks some. The sample lists 1.5 million to 2.5 million clones; approximately 94% were seen once. The CDR3 has 14 residues. V was shortened by 7 bases and J by 0 bases, with 11 bases between the two germline ends. The germline CDR1 and CDR2 sequences are SGHRS and YFSETQ. This sample is part of a study of shared clonotypes between healthy human individuals. The naive CD8 population came from CD45RO-negative cells selected for CCR7, without terminally differentiated effector memory CD45RA+ cells.

The sample was naive CD8+ T cells sorted from blood. V gene TRBV5-1 combines with J gene TRBJ1-3; D gene uncertain. The sequence derives from a young man in good health. The CDR3 bases are TGCGCCAGCTCGTCCGGGTCCTCTGGAAACACCATATATTTT. Translating it yields CASSSGSSGNTIYF. The variable domain in full, with the rest retrieved from reference TRBV5-1 and TRBJ1-3, is KAGVTQTPRYLIKTRGQQVTLSCSPISGHRSVSWYQQTPGQGLQFLFEYFSETQRNKGNFPGRFSGRQFSNSRSEMNVSTLELGDSALYLCASSSGSSGNTIYFGEGSWLTVV.